These T cell receptor beta chains were read from a single sample in a study of blood T cell repertoires in COVID-19. Produced via immunoSEQ multiplex PCR; TCRdb's table is partial and in-frame only. The sample consists of 300,000 to 500,000 clones, roughly 88% of them appearing once. Sequencing input: PBMCs or T cells enriched from blood (not recorded which). These receptors came from a woman younger than 45 with acute COVID-19. CDR3s include the opening cysteine and the closing phenylalanine or tryptophan. A D gene is named only where the DNA matches it firmly. Not every row has a clone size; where given, it reads once, few, many or a size class.

abundance,j_gene,d_gene,v_gene,CDR3aa,CDR3nt
.,TRBJ1-2,TRBD1,TRBV10-3,CAISESDRGDPYGYTF,TGTGCCATCAGTGAGTCCGACAGGGGGGACCCCTATGGCTACACCTTC
.,TRBJ2-5,.,TRBV7-9,CASSLDWSQETQYF,TGTGCCAGCAGCTTAGATTGGAGCCAAGAGACCCAGTACTTC
.,TRBJ2-7,.,TRBV24-1,CATSDLWGHEQYF,TGTGCCACCAGTGATTTGTGGGGCCACGAGCAGTACTTC
.,TRBJ1-2,.,TRBV7-8,CASSLARGSYGYTF,TGTGCCAGCAGCTTAGCGAGAGGGAGCTATGGCTACACCTTC
.,TRBJ2-3,.,TRBV7-9,CASSRRGRSTDTQYF,TGTGCCAGCAGCCGACGGGGGAGAAGCACAGATACGCAGTATTTT
.,TRBJ2-1,.,TRBV7-2,CASSFRGTAEYNEQFF,TGTGCCAGCAGCTTCCGCGGGACAGCCGAGTACAATGAGCAGTTCTTC
.,TRBJ1-6,.,TRBV7-6,CASTKESSYNSPLHF,TGTGCCAGTACGAAGGAGAGCTCCTATAATTCACCCCTCCACTTT
.,TRBJ2-7,.,TRBV7-9,CASSSTSSASYYEQYF,TGTGCCAGCAGCTCTACTAGTTCGGCATCCTACTACGAGCAGTACTTC
.,TRBJ2-3,TRBD1,TRBV6-5,CASSAIRGRYTQYF,TGTGCCAGTTCCGCGATCAGGGGGCGTTATACGCAGTATTTT
.,TRBJ1-4,.,TRBV6-2/TRBV6-3,CASSWSGEKLFF,TGTGCCAGCAGTTGGTCGGGTGAAAAACTGTTTTTT
.,TRBJ2-5,TRBD1,TRBV10-3,CAAGTAQETQYF,TGTGCCGCCGGGACAGCCCAAGAGACCCAGTACTTC
.,TRBJ2-7,TRBD1,TRBV24-1,CATSAGINRGAPEKYF,TGTGCCACCAGTGCAGGCATAAACAGGGGGGCTCCCGAGAAGTACTTC
.,TRBJ2-7,.,TRBV6-2/TRBV6-3,CASSLIPGAILSGEQYF,TGTGCCAGCAGCCTAATTCCAGGGGCTATCCTATCCGGCGAGCAGTACTTC
many,TRBJ2-2,.,TRBV24-1,CATSDLSWRQGNTGELFF,TGTGCCACCAGTGATTTATCCTGGCGGCAGGGCAACACCGGGGAGCTGTTTTTT
.,TRBJ2-3,.,TRBV7-6,CASSLEAPGEGYSTDTQYF,TGTGCCAGCAGCTTAGAAGCGCCAGGGGAAGGGTACAGCACAGATACGCAGTATTTT
.,TRBJ1-3,TRBD1,TRBV7-2,CASSLATSGGVRNTIYF,TGTGCCAGCAGCTTAGCCACATCAGGGGGCGTGAGAAACACCATATATTTT
.,TRBJ1-5,TRBD1,TRBV4-3,CASSQFTGGDQPQHF,TGCGCCAGCAGCCAGTTTACAGGGGGCGATCAGCCCCAGCATTTT
.,TRBJ1-2,.,TRBV5-1,CASSPGDGSDNYGYIF,TGCGCCAGCAGCCCGGGGGACGGAAGTGATAACTATGGCTACATCTTC
.,TRBJ2-1,TRBD1,TRBV6-5,CASSSPDRDEDEQFF,TGTGCCAGCAGTTCTCCCGACAGGGATGAAGATGAGCAGTTCTTC
few,TRBJ1-2,.,TRBV5-4,CASSLNWGPVGGYTF,TGTGCCAGCAGCTTGAATTGGGGCCCCGTCGGTGGCTACACCTTC
once,TRBJ1-2,.,TRBV12-3/TRBV12-4,CASSLGGGWGYTF,TGTGCCAGCAGTTTAGGGGGCGGCTGGGGTTACACCTTC
.,TRBJ2-6,.,TRBV3-1/TRBV3-2,CASSPYFSGANVLTF,TGTGCCAGCAGCCCTTATTTCTCTGGGGCCAACGTCCTGACTTTC
.,TRBJ1-4,.,TRBV27,CASSFFPYRGGNEKLFF,TGTGCCAGCAGTTTTTTCCCTTACAGAGGGGGTAATGAAAAACTGTTTTTT
.,TRBJ1-6,TRBD1,TRBV7-3,CASSRLGGGGKNSPLHF,TGTGCCAGCAGCCGATTGGGTGGAGGGGGCAAAAATTCACCCCTCCACTTT
.,TRBJ2-7,TRBD1,TRBV6-5,CASSNPGGRLNEQYF,TGTGCCAGCAGTAACCCAGGGGGTAGGTTGAACGAGCAGTACTTC
.,TRBJ1-6,TRBD1,TRBV6-1,CASSEALLVRGQPPLHF,TGTGCCAGCAGTGAAGCGCTTCTCGTCAGGGGGCAACCACCCCTCCACTTT
.,TRBJ2-7,.,TRBV5-1,CASSLVSGSYEQYF,TGCGCCAGCAGCTTGGTTTCCGGCTCCTACGAGCAGTACTTC
.,TRBJ1-1,.,TRBV7-9,CASSLDRPRANTEAFF,TGTGCCAGCAGCTTAGATCGTCCCAGGGCGAACACTGAAGCTTTCTTT
.,TRBJ2-5,TRBD1,TRBV7-2,CASSYTGGQETQYF,TGTGCCAGCAGCTATACAGGGGGCCAAGAGACCCAGTACTTC
.,TRBJ2-5,.,TRBV7-9,CASSLVAEETQYF,TGTGCCAGCAGCTTAGTGGCCGAAGAGACCCAGTACTTC
.,TRBJ1-4,TRBD1,TRBV7-9,CASSKQGAGEKLFF,TGTGCCAGCAGCAAACAGGGGGCGGGGGAAAAACTGTTTTTT
.,TRBJ2-7,TRBD1,TRBV7-6,CASSLAGGGQGMVPSYEQYF,TGTGCCAGCAGCTTAGCCGGAGGGGGACAGGGGATGGTGCCATCCTACGAGCAGTACTTC
once,TRBJ2-7,TRBD1,TRBV24-1,CATSDTRQGREQYF,TGTGCCACCAGTGATACCAGACAGGGACGCGAGCAGTACTTC
.,TRBJ2-7,TRBD2,TRBV10-2,CASSDSLAGGIEQYF,TGCGCCAGCAGTGACAGTTTAGCGGGGGGGATCGAGCAGTACTTC
.,TRBJ2-3,.,TRBV27,CATSNFQGGDTQYF,TGTGCCACTTCCAATTTTCAGGGGGGAGATACGCAGTATTTT
.,TRBJ1-1,.,TRBV5-5,CASSLPGNPEAFF,TGTGCCAGCAGCTTACCCGGGAACCCTGAAGCTTTCTTT
.,TRBJ2-7,.,TRBV3-1/TRBV3-2,CASRQGTGYEQYF,TGTGCCAGCAGACAAGGGACTGGATACGAGCAGTACTTC
.,TRBJ1-2,TRBD1,TRBV7-2,CASSFWQGESGYTF,TGTGCCAGCAGCTTTTGGCAGGGGGAAAGTGGCTACACCTTC
.,TRBJ1-2,TRBD1,TRBV11-1,CASSWDREIGDGYTF,TGTGCCAGCAGCTGGGACAGGGAGATTGGAGATGGCTACACCTTC
.,TRBJ1-1,TRBD1,TRBV10-3,CAITGTGEGEAFF,TGTGCCATCACCGGGACAGGGGAGGGTGAAGCTTTCTTT
.,TRBJ1-3,TRBD1,TRBV7-2,CASSFSQGPGNTIYF,TGTGCCAGCAGCTTTTCACAGGGGCCAGGAAACACCATATATTTT
once,TRBJ2-7,.,TRBV3-1/TRBV3-2,CASSLNQGNYEQYF,TGTGCCAGCAGCCTAAATCAGGGTAACTACGAGCAGTACTTC
.,TRBJ2-7,TRBD1,TRBV19,CASSYRDRGYEQYF,TGTGCCAGTAGCTACCGGGACAGGGGCTACGAGCAGTACTTC
.,TRBJ1-2,.,TRBV30,CAWIRGNYGYTF,TGTGCCTGGATAAGGGGGAACTATGGCTACACCTTC